The clone carrying this TCR beta chain occurred a few times. The data stem from a study of blood T cell repertoires in COVID-19. The wider study: Acute and convalescent COVID-19 specimens originated in the United States, Italy and Spain.

This CDR3 spans 15 amino acids. In germline, CDR1 is SGHTA, CDR2 FQGNSA. V was pared by 5 bases and J by 8 bases, with 13 bases of the junction left unmatched. Methods used by the authors: Estimation of nucleated cell counts was performed using reference gene primer amplification. Only in-frame clones appear in the TCRdb table, and some are missing; sequencing was by immunoSEQ multiplex PCR. For V, J and clone size, that table is used; D and trimming come from the DNA. The top ten hold approximately 2.4% of the sample, which has just over 150,000 clones, about nine tenths seen once. The V and J genes are TRBV7-2 and TRBJ1-2; the match to TRBD1 covers 8 bases. The TCR originated in an older woman with acute or convalescent COVID-19. The specimen was peripheral blood. The chain's CDR3 is CASSPTHTGGVGYTF. CDR3 DNA sequence: TGTGCCAGCAGCCCTACACACACAGGGGGGGTGGGCTACACCTTC.